Described below is a single TCR beta chain sequence and its context. This clone was observed once. Its antigen remains unidentified. Base qualities are missing; no much larger clone stands one base away. The data stem from a study of blood T cell repertoires in COVID-19 (dated by TCRdb to 2018 to 2020). Looking at the study overall: Collaborator samples came from the United States, Italy and Spain and covered acute and convalescent phases of COVID-19. The material from the prospective study consisted of cDNA or gDNA derived from T cells, B-cell-depleted T cells, or PBMCs. Subjects who had been exposed to COVID-19, were actively infected with it, or had recovered from it provided the deeply sampled blood TCRbeta repertoires that made up the dataset. The repertoires were released in a freely available public database intended as a resource for research on the immune response to SARS-CoV-2. The samples were drawn from two sources: the first 160 participants of the ongoing ImmuneRACE study, and some 1,300 subjects contributed by 6 global collaborators. The sample metadata nearly always contained a de-identified subject ID, COVID-19 status, age in years and sex. Where available, HLA class I and class II types were taken from metadata supplied by the sample provider and were not determined by assay-based typing. What the research found in general, with its limitations: The quantity of clinical and demographic metadata differed by source and by participant and was supplied without curation.

Each collaborating institution followed its own protocols to collect whole blood in K2EDTA tubes. For TCRbeta analysis, collaborators shipped samples as frozen whole blood, isolated PBMCs, or DNA extracted from either of those sample types. TCRbeta CDR3 regions were amplified from genomic DNA by means of the immunoSEQ Assay, a bias-controlled multiplex PCR. Per the authors' processing: The number of nucleated cells in each sample was estimated from the amplification of reference gene primers within the assay. To quantify the absolute abundance of each unique TCRbeta CDR3 rearrangement, sequence reads were collapsed and filtered. For each sample, productive Simpson clonality was calculated by taking the square root of Simpson's diversity index across productive rearrangements. Drawn from immuneACCESS, this table holds only the in-frame rearrangements with V and J called that TCRdb kept. Clones are partly lost; checked studies trace under half to an unresolved V gene and leave the rest unexplained. D and trimming were read from the DNA, whereas the V and J calls and clone size are those reported in that table. The sample yields more than 90,000 clones; 82% were counted once. The ten largest clones capture under 20% of the sample.

Reading the germline V gene (reference sequence) gives CDR1 LNHDA and CDR2 SQIVND. Measured from the cysteine to the phenylalanine, the CDR3 is 15 residues long. The CDR3 DNA has 45 bases and is translated from base 1. Ends trimmed: V by 5 bases, J by 3 bases; bases unmatched to a gene: 9. Specimen: peripheral blood. The chain joins TRBV19 to TRBJ2-5, and 7 junctional nucleotides match TRBD2. This sequence originates from a man older than 75 with acute or convalescent COVID-19. The nucleotides read TGTGCCAGTAGTGCCCGCGGGGGTAGGGAAGAGACCCAGTACTTC. Translated, it reads CASSARGGREETQYF.